This record looks at one T cell receptor beta chain sequence and its context. This sample was taken from a study of cytotoxic CD8 clonotypes in ibrutinib-treated CLL. Profiled with immunoSEQ multiplex PCR; TCRdb holds only in-frame clones, not every one. The sample has 160,000 or so clones; approximately 77% are singletons. The V end was cut by 3 bases, the J end by 4 bases, with 12 bases between. The germline V gene has CDR1 MNHEY and CDR2 SMNVEV (reference sequence). CDR3 length: 15 amino acids. The sample was PBMCs, taken after 12 months of ibrutinib treatment. The source is a human donor with chronic lymphocytic leukemia. The rearrangement uses TRBV27 and TRBJ1-4, with D tentatively TRBD1 (5 bases). The DNA for the CDR3 is TGTGCCAGCAGTTTCAGGGCGGCCCATAATGAAAAACTGTTTTTT. This codes for CASSFRAAHNEKLFF.